This TCR beta chain is from a study of Ad26.COV2.S vaccination and SARS-CoV-2 variants. The method was immunoSEQ multiplex PCR; TCRdb's version includes in-frame clones alone and lacks a portion of them. Of some 290,000 clones in the sample, about 86% were seen once. About this clone: The target antigen is unknown.

This sample's treatment: some 20 received Ad26.COV2.S at low or high dose, single or two shots; 5 received placebo; per-sample allocation not given. The samples date from day 63 after the first vaccine or placebo injection. Findings and limits, study-wide: Vaccinees displayed broader spike-specific TCR repertoires than placebo recipients.

This CDR3 region has 12 residues. V lost 2 bases and J lost 5, with 7 bases in between. Germline assignment: CDR1 SGHTA and CDR2 FQGNSA. The chain has TRBV7-2 and TRBJ2-7, with D uncertain. The clonotype comes from a person aged 18-65 years who received the Ad26.COV2.S COVID-19 vaccine or a placebo. This material consisted of peripheral blood, taken in a trial of Ad26.COV2.S vaccine versus placebo. The CDR3 coding sequence is TGTGCCAGCAGCTTATACGGAGACGAGCAGTACTTC. Translated: CASSLYGDEQYF.